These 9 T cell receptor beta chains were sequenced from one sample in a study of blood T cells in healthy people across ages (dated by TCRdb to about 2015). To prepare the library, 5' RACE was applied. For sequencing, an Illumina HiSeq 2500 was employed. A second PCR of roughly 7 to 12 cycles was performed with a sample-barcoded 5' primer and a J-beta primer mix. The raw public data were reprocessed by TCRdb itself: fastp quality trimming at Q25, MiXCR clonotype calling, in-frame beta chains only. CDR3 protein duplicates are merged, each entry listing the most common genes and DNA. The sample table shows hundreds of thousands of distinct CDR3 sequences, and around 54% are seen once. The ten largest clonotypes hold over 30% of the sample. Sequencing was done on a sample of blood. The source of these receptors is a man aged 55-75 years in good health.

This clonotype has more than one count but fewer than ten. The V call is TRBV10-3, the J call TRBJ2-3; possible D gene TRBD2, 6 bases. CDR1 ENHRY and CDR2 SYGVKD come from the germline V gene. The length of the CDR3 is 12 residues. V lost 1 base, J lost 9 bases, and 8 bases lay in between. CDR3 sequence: CAISEWGETQYF. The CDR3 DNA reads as TGTGCCATCAGTGAGTGGGGGGAAACGCAGTATTTT.

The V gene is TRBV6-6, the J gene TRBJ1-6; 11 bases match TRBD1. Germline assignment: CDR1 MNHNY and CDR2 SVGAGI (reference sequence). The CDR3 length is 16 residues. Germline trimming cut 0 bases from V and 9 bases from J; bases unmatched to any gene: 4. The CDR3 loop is CASSYSKGTGGSPLHF. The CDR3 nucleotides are TGTGCCAGCAGTTACTCGAAGGGGACAGGGGGTTCACCCCTCCACTTT.

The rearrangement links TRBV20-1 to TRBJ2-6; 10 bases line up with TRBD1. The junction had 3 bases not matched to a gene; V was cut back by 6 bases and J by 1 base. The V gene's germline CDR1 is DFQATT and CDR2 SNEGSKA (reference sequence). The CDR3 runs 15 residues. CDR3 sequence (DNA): TGCAGTGCGGACAGGGGGGGTTCTGGGGCCAACGTCCTGACTTTC. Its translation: CSADRGGSGANVLTF.

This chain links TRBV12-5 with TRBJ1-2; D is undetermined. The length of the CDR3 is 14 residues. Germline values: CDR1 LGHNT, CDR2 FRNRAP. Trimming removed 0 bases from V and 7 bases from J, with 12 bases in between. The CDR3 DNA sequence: TGTGCTAGTGGTTTGGTACTGCTAGGGTTTGGCTACACCTTC. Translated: CASGLVLLGFGYTF.

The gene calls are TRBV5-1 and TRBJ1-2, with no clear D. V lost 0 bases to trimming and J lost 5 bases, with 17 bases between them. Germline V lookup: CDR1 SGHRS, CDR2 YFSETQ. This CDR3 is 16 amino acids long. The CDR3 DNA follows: TGCGCCAGCAGCTTGGCGGGCCCCGGGCGCGGGTATGGCTACACCTTC. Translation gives CASSLAGPGRGYGYTF.

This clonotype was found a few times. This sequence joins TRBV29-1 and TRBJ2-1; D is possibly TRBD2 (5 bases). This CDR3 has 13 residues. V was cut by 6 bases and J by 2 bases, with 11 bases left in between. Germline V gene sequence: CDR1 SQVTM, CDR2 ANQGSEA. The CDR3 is CSVEDFPYNEQFF. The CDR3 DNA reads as TGCAGCGTAGAGGACTTCCCCTACAATGAGCAGTTCTTC.

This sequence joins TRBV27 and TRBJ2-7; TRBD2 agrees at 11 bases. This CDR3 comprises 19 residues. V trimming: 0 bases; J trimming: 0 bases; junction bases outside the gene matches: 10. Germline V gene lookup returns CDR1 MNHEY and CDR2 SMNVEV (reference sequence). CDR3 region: CASSLSILLAGVSSYEQYF. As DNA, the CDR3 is TGTGCCAGCAGTTTATCGATATTACTAGCGGGGGTTAGCTCCTACGAGCAGTACTTC.

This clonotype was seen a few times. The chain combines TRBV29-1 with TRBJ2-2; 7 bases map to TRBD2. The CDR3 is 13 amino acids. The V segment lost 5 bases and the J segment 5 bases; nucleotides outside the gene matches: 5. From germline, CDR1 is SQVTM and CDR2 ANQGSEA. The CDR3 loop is CSVWVSGTGELFF. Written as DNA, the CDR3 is TGCAGCGTTTGGGTTAGCGGGACCGGGGAGCTGTTTTTT.

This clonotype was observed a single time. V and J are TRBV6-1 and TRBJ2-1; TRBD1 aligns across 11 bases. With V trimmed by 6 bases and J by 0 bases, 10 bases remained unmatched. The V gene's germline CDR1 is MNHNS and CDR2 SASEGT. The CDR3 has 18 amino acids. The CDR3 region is CASSPHGTGGSSYNEQFF. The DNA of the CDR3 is TGTGCCAGCAGCCCTCACGGGACAGGGGGTAGCTCCTACAATGAGCAGTTCTTC.